Listed here are 21 T cell receptor beta chains from one sample, sequenced in a study of T cell responses to AZD1222 COVID-19 vaccine. The method was immunoSEQ multiplex PCR; TCRdb's version includes in-frame clones alone and lacks a portion of them. The repertoire consists of roughly 60,000 clones, with 84% occurring once and the leading ten covering around 18%. The input for sequencing was peripheral blood, taken on day 0 of AZD1222 vaccination. The receptor source for this set is an adult in good health.

This sequence joins TRBV27 and TRBJ2-3; maybe TRBD1 (6 bases). CDR3 length: 13 amino acids. V was shortened by 8 bases and J by 8 bases, with 17 bases between the two germline ends. Germline V gives CDR1 MNHEY, CDR2 SMNVEV (reference sequence). In nucleotides, the CDR3 is TGTGCCAGCGGGGGCTGGTCTCGGGGTACGCAGTATTTT. This sequence encodes CASGGWSRGTQYF.

This chain connects TRBV19 to TRBJ1-1; perhaps TRBD1 as D (6 bases). The CDR3 covers 14 residues. CDR1 LNHDA and CDR2 SQIVND come from the germline V gene (reference sequence). The ends were cut back, 6 bases at V and 1 base at J, with 12 bases in the middle. The CDR3 spells CASRAQGENTEAFF. CDR3 coding DNA: TGTGCCAGTAGAGCACAGGGAGAGAACACTGAAGCTTTCTTT.

The genes are TRBV11-2 and TRBJ2-7; no firm D call. Germline V gene data show CDR1 as SGHAT and CDR2 as FQNNGV. CDR3 length: 13 residues. V lost 5 bases and J 11 bases, leaving 19 bases between the germline ends. CDR3 coding DNA: TGTGCCAGCAGCCCCTCATCATGGGGTAAGGAGTACTTC. It translates to CASSPSSWGKEYF. The entire variable domain, with the rest obtained from reference TRBV11-2 and TRBJ2-7, is as follows: EAGVAQSPRYKIIEKRQSVAFWCNPISGHATLYWYQQILGQGPKLLIQFQNNGVVDDSQLPKDRFSAERLKGVDSTLKIQPAKLEDSAVYLCASSPSSWGKEYFGPGTRLTVT.

The rearrangement joins TRBV7-9 to TRBJ1-2; tentative D call: TRBD1 (5 bases). There are 13 residues in the CDR3. Germline V gene lookup returns CDR1 SEHNR and CDR2 FQNEAQ (reference sequence). With 1 base removed from V and 8 bases from J, the gap between germline ends came to 11 bases. Here the CDR3 reads CASSLGRGRGYTF. DNA for the CDR3: TGTGCCAGCAGCTTAGGAAGGGGCCGGGGCTACACCTTC. The full variable domain, with the rest looked up from reference TRBV7-9 and TRBJ1-2, is DTGVSQNPRHKITKRGQNVTFRCDPISEHNRLYWYRQTLGQGPEFLTYFQNEAQLEKSRLLSDRFSAERPKGSFSTLEIQRTEQGDSAMYLCASSLGRGRGYTFGSGTRLTVV.

V gene TRBV10-3 combines with J gene TRBJ2-5; D might be TRBD1 or TRBD2, each matching 5 bases. The CDR3 runs 14 residues. Germline V gene data show CDR1 as ENHRY and CDR2 as SYGVKD. V was pared by 2 bases and J by 1 base, with 8 bases between. The CDR3 sequence is CAISEVGPQETQYF. The CDR3 DNA is TGTGCCATCAGTGAGGTGGGACCCCAAGAGACCCAGTACTTC.

The V call is TRBV7-3, the J call TRBJ2-1; perhaps TRBD2 as D (6 bases). The CDR3 has 15 amino acids. Trimming shortened V by 2 bases and J by 6 bases, and 14 bases separated the two germline ends. CDR1 is SGHTA, CDR2 FQGTGA, per germline. In DNA form, the CDR3 reads TGTGCCAGCAGCTTAGGAGGGGCTTCGGGCAATGAGCAGTTCTTC. This translates into CASSLGGASGNEQFF.

The chain's CDR3 is CASSLVRGPGNTIYF. DNA for the CDR3: TGTGCCAGCAGCTTAGTGAGGGGGCCTGGAAACACCATATATTTT. The chain couples TRBV11-2 to TRBJ1-3, with 7 bases matching TRBD1. Germline CDR1 SGHAT, CDR2 FQNNGV. This CDR3 comprises 15 residues. With V trimmed by 1 base and J by 2 bases, 2 bases remained unmatched.

The chain has TRBV11-1 and TRBJ2-7; D remains ambiguous. V was trimmed by 6 bases and J by 2 bases, leaving 17 bases between them. Germline V lookup: CDR1 SGHAT, CDR2 FQDESV (reference sequence). This CDR3 is built from 15 residues. The CDR3: CASSRTLDGTYEQYF. The DNA of the CDR3 is TGTGCCAGCAGTCGAACTCTCGATGGCACCTACGAGCAGTACTTC.

The chain employs TRBV19 and TRBJ2-7; D is perhaps TRBD1 (6 bases). The V gene lost 1 base and the J gene lost 3 bases, with 16 bases spanning the gap. CDR3 length: 16 residues. Germline V gene lookup returns CDR1 LNHDA and CDR2 SQIVND (reference sequence). The CDR3 nucleotides are TGTGCCAGTAGTATAGCAGGGGCAGAAGGTCTCTACGAGCAGTACTTC. It codes for CASSIAGAEGLYEQYF. The full variable domain, its missing parts supplied by reference TRBV19 and TRBJ2-7, is DGGITQSPKYLFRKEGQNVTLSCEQNLNHDAMYWYRQDPGQGLRLIYYSQIVNDFQKGDIAEGYSVSREKKESFPLTVTSAQKNPTAFYLCASSIAGAEGLYEQYFGPGTRLTVT.

This clone was recorded once. The chain's CDR3 is CASSLGTGTGNTIYF. CDR3 nucleotides: TGCGCCAGCAGCCTCGGGACAGGGACTGGAAACACCATATATTTT. V and J are TRBV4-1 and TRBJ1-3, with 9 bases lining up with TRBD1. This CDR3 spans 15 amino acids. With 4 bases clipped from V and 2 bases from J, the junction kept 3 bases outside the gene matches. In germline, CDR1 is MGHRA, CDR2 YSYEKL.

The rearrangement uses TRBV6-2 or TRBV6-3 and TRBJ1-1; no reliable D call. The CDR3 loop spans 14 amino acids. V was cut by 7 bases and J by 1 base, with 13 bases left in between. Germline V lookup: CDR1 MNHEY, CDR2 SVGEGT. As DNA, the CDR3 is TGTGCCAGCACCCCGTCGGTGCCGAACACTGAAGCTTTCTTT. Its translation is CASTPSVPNTEAFF.

The chain recombines TRBV6-6 with TRBJ2-1, with D possibly TRBD2 on 5 matching bases. V was cut by 0 bases and J by 7 bases, with 16 bases left in between. This CDR3 spans 16 amino acids. Germline CDR1 and CDR2: MNHNY and SVGAGI (reference sequence). CDR3 residues: CASSYSHSGEVNEQFF. For the CDR3, the DNA is TGTGCCAGCAGTTACTCCCACAGCGGAGAGGTTAATGAGCAGTTCTTC.

The chain is built from TRBV28 and TRBJ2-5; D perhaps matches TRBD1 (5 bases). The CDR3 covers 14 residues. V was clipped by 2 bases and J by 4 bases, with 11 bases between them. Per the germline V gene, CDR1 is MDHEN and CDR2 is SYDVKM. The CDR3 nucleotides are TGTGCCAGCAGTTTACCTCAGGGTGGAGAGACCCAGTACTTC. Translating it yields CASSLPQGGETQYF.

This clone has a handful of counts. This chain links TRBV7-9 with TRBJ1-1; D is uncertain. CDR3 size: 14 residues. Trimming took off 4 bases at V and 1 base at J, with 10 bases between the two ends. Germline-derived CDR1 and CDR2 are SEHNR and FQNEAQ (reference sequence). This CDR3 reads CASSYNLENTEAFF. Written as DNA, the CDR3 is TGTGCCAGCAGCTATAACTTGGAGAACACTGAAGCTTTCTTT.

This clone has a handful of counts. The chain employs TRBV28 and TRBJ2-7; 7 bases are a match to TRBD2. This CDR3 has 14 amino acids. V was clipped by 7 bases and J by 1 base; unmatched bases: 7. Germline CDR1 reads MDHEN; CDR2 reads SYDVKM. CDR3 nucleotides: TGTGCCAGCATCCGGGGACTACATTCCTACGAGCAGTACTTC. The encoded protein is CASIRGLHSYEQYF.

The chain is built from TRBV10-2 and TRBJ1-6; 8 bases fit TRBD1. This CDR3 is built from 14 residues. Per germline, CDR1 WSHSY and CDR2 SAAADI. V trimming: 3 bases; J trimming: 8 bases; junction bases outside the gene matches: 3. The CDR3: CASSEDRGHSPLHF. CDR3 nucleotides: TGCGCCAGCAGTGAAGACAGGGGACATTCACCCCTCCACTTT.

This chain uses TRBV5-1 with TRBJ2-5; possibly TRBD1 or TRBD2 for D (6 bases each). Trimming removed 5 bases at V and 2 bases at J, with 13 bases between. The germline gives CDR1 SGHRS, CDR2 YFSETQ. This CDR3 region has 14 residues. DNA for the CDR3: TGCGCCAGCAGTACACGGGGGCCACAAGAGACCCAGTACTTC. Protein product: CASSTRGPQETQYF.

On this clone: This specimen includes other DNA sequences encoding the same CDR3. The chain combines TRBV12-5 with TRBJ2-7; no firm D call. This CDR3 has 13 amino acids. V lost 9 bases and J lost 4, with 16 bases in between. Germline V lookup: CDR1 LGHNT, CDR2 FRNRAP. CDR3 loop: CASGLYLGYEQYF. As DNA, the CDR3 is TGTGCTAGCGGCCTTTATTTAGGGTACGAGCAGTACTTC.

The chain is built from TRBV7-9 and TRBJ1-2; D ambiguous. Germline V gene lookup returns CDR1 SEHNR and CDR2 FQNEAQ (reference sequence). Trimming removed 4 bases at V and 4 bases at J, with 10 bases between. The CDR3 is made up of 13 amino acids. CDR3 coding DNA: TGTGCCAGCAGCTCCGAGTTCGCCTATGGCTACACCTTC. Translated: CASSSEFAYGYTF.

This chain uses TRBV7-3 with TRBJ2-3; a possible D gene is TRBD2 (6 bases). Germline lookup yields CDR1 SGHTA and CDR2 FQGTGA. This CDR3 is 16 amino acids long. Trimming left V 3 bases short and J 5 bases short, with 18 bases between. The chain's CDR3 is CASSLNEASEGDTQYF. The CDR3 nucleotides are TGTGCCAGCAGCTTGAATGAAGCTAGCGAAGGAGATACGCAGTATTTT.

This rearrangement joins TRBV19 to TRBJ2-7, with a possible D match to TRBD2 (6 bases). Trimming removed 7 bases at V and 3 bases at J, with 13 bases between. The CDR3 extends over 13 amino acids. Germline V gene sequence: CDR1 LNHDA, CDR2 SQIVND (reference sequence). Written as DNA, the CDR3 is TGTGCCAGTACTGGCGGGATTGACTACGAGCAGTACTTC. This codes for CASTGGIDYEQYF. The whole variable domain, remainder taken from reference TRBV19 and TRBJ2-7, is DGGITQSPKYLFRKEGQNVTLSCEQNLNHDAMYWYRQDPGQGLRLIYYSQIVNDFQKGDIAEGYSVSREKKESFPLTVTSAQKNPTAFYLCASTGGIDYEQYFGPGTRLTVT.